This TCR beta chain was profiled in a study of CD8+CD57+ T cells in acquired aplastic anemia. Study-level information: Healthy donors averaged roughly 11 million reads for CD4+ cells.

There are 13 residues in the CDR3. The ends were cut back, 0 bases at V and 7 bases at J, with 8 bases in the middle. Germline CDR1 and CDR2: LNHNV and YYDKDF (reference sequence). Study conclusions and caveats: CD8+ Simpson's diversity in patients was not significantly different from that in controls. Both patients and controls carried the same twenty-nine CD8+ CDR3 sequences.

Of note for this clonotype: Its antigen is still unknown.

TCR beta VDJ and CDR3 profiling used genomic DNA as template. One entry per CDR3 protein results from TCRdb running MiXCR on the reads. The sample has roughly 130,000 distinct CDR3 sequences, 48% seen once; the top ten hold about 2.5%. Source material: sorted CD4+, CD8+, or CD8+CD57+ T cells (not recorded which) from PBMCs. The receptor was isolated from a human donor in good health, serving as a control. The V gene is TRBV15, the J gene TRBJ2-3; D ambiguous. CDR3 amino acids: CATSRDHSNTQYF. CDR3 coding DNA: TGTGCCACCAGCAGAGACCACTCTAATACGCAGTATTTT.